This entry lists 18 T cell receptor beta chains sequenced from one sample in a study of T cell responses to AZD1222 COVID-19 vaccine. Data came from immunoSEQ multiplex PCR; TCRdb stores just in-frame clones and leaves some out. Here the sample spans 150,000 to 200,000 clones, 92% being singletons. The starting material was peripheral blood, obtained 28 days after the second AZD1222 dose. Every receptor here comes from an adult who received the AZD1222 COVID-19 vaccine.

This clone showed up just once. The rearrangement joins TRBV30 to TRBJ2-5; D is perhaps TRBD1 (5 bases). This CDR3 has 11 residues. The V end was cut by 5 bases, the J end by 5 bases, with 9 bases between. Germline V gives CDR1 GTSNPN, CDR2 SVGIG (reference sequence). The CDR3 bases are TGTGCCTGGGGGGCTGGGGAGACCCAGTACTTC. Translated, it gives CAWGAGETQYF.

The gene calls are TRBV12-5 and TRBJ2-5; possibly TRBD1 for D (5 bases). CDR1 is LGHNT, CDR2 FRNRAP, per germline. This CDR3 spans 14 amino acids. V lost 2 bases and J 3 bases, leaving 10 bases between the germline ends. The CDR3 bases are TGTGCTAGTGGTTTGTGGTCACAGGAAGAGACCCAGTACTTC. It is translated as CASGLWSQEETQYF.

The J gene is TRBJ1-5, the V gene TRBV19, with a tentative D call TRBD1 (5 bases). Germline V lookup: CDR1 LNHDA, CDR2 SQIVND (reference sequence). Trimming stripped 5 bases from V and 5 bases from J, with 10 bases between. The CDR3 is made up of 13 amino acids. The CDR3 protein is CASSLGTYQPQHF. The CDR3 DNA sequence: TGTGCCAGTAGTCTGGGGACCTATCAGCCCCAGCATTTT.

This clone was counted a few times. The chain employs TRBV19 and TRBJ1-6; D gene unclear. This CDR3 is 15 amino acids long. Germline V CDR1 and CDR2: LNHDA, SQIVND (reference sequence). V was clipped by 6 bases and J by 0 bases, with 9 bases between them. The CDR3 DNA follows: TGTGCCAGTAGATGGAAGAGCTCCTATAATTCACCCCTCCACTTT. This encodes CASRWKSSYNSPLHF.

The genes are TRBV30 and TRBJ2-1, with 7 bases that match TRBD2. Germline V lookup: CDR1 GTSNPN, CDR2 SVGIG (reference sequence). V shed 4 bases and J 5 bases; nucleotides not matched to a gene: 5. This CDR3 contains 13 residues. The CDR3 nucleotides read TGTGCCTGGACCCTGGGACTAAACAATGAGCAGTTCTTC. Amino acid sequence: CAWTLGLNNEQFF.

V gene TRBV27 combines with J gene TRBJ2-7; the D gene is possibly TRBD1 (5 bases). Trimming took off 8 bases at V and 1 base at J, with 12 bases between the two ends. The CDR3 has 13 amino acids. CDR1 is MNHEY, CDR2 SMNVEV, per germline (reference sequence). Here the CDR3 DNA reads TGTGCCAGCTCCTCGGCAGGGTCCTACGAGCAGTACTTC. As protein: CASSSAGSYEQYF.

The genes are TRBV2 and TRBJ1-5, with a tentative D call TRBD1 (5 bases). Trimming shortened V by 1 base and J by 7 bases, and 11 bases separated the two germline ends. The CDR3 totals 14 residues. Germline V gene lookup returns CDR1 SNHLY and CDR2 FYNNEI. This CDR3 is CASSEGGVRQPQHF. The CDR3, as DNA: TGTGCCAGCAGTGAAGGGGGGGTAAGGCAGCCCCAGCATTTT. Complete variable domain (other parts from reference TRBV2 and TRBJ1-5): EPEVTQTPSHQVTQMGQEVILRCVPISNHLYFYWYRQILGQKVEFLVSFYNNEISEKSEIFDDQFSVERPDGSNFTLKIRSTKLEDSAMYFCASSEGGVRQPQHFGDGTRLSIL.

This chain links TRBV30 with TRBJ1-2; D gene unclear. This CDR3 spans 14 amino acids. V gave up 2 bases and J gave up 8 bases, with 18 bases separating them. Per germline, CDR1 GTSNPN and CDR2 SVGIG (reference sequence). The CDR3 DNA reads as TGTGCCTGGAGTAGAGCCGGGAACCTTCAAGGCTACACCTTC. Encoded protein: CAWSRAGNLQGYTF.

The chain combines TRBV4-1 with TRBJ2-2, with D tentatively TRBD2 (7 bases). The CDR3 runs 17 residues. CDR1 and CDR2 (germline): MGHRA, YSYEKL. V was pared by 0 bases and J by 1 base, with 12 bases between. Here the CDR3 reads CASSQEQGGRNTGELFF. CDR3 DNA: TGCGCCAGCAGCCAAGAACAGGGCGGGAGGAACACCGGGGAGCTGTTTTTT.

The genes are TRBV12-3 or TRBV12-4 and TRBJ2-7; D remains ambiguous. The germline V and J ends were trimmed by 5 bases and 2 bases, with 10 bases remaining between them. The CDR3 covers 13 residues. The CDR3 nucleotides are TGTGCCAGCAGTCCTCATATACCCTACGAGCAGTACTTC. It translates to CASSPHIPYEQYF.

V and J are TRBV19 and TRBJ1-5, with 8 bases that match TRBD1. Germline CDR1 LNHDA, CDR2 SQIVND (reference sequence). The J segment lost 2 bases and the V segment lost 5 bases, leaving 2 bases of the junction unmatched. The CDR3 is 14 residues long. CDR3 bases: TGTGCCAGTAGTTCGGACAGGGGCAATCAGCCCCAGCATTTT. This translates into CASSSDRGNQPQHF.

The chain couples TRBV7-6 to TRBJ2-7; tentative D call: TRBD2 (6 bases). Trimming pared 2 bases from V and 1 base from J, leaving 15 bases between. Germline loops: CDR1 SGHVS, CDR2 FNYEAQ. This CDR3 spans 16 amino acids. The CDR3 nucleotides are TGTGCCAGCAGCTTAATCGGCGGGACGGGATCCTACGAGCAGTACTTC. This sequence encodes CASSLIGGTGSYEQYF. Drawing the rest from reference TRBV7-6 and TRBJ2-7, the complete variable domain is GAGVSQSPRYKVTKRGQDVALRCDPISGHVSLYWYRQALGQGPEFLTYFNYEAQQDKSGLPNDRFSAERPEGSISTLTIQRTEQRDSAMYRCASSLIGGTGSYEQYFGPGTRLTVT.

The chain uses TRBV7-6 and TRBJ1-1; D call uncertain. V lost 5 bases to trimming and J lost 0 bases, with 13 bases between them. Germline V gives CDR1 SGHVS, CDR2 FNYEAQ. The CDR3 has 15 amino acids. CDR3 bases: TGTGCCAGCAGCAGAAGCCTGATTCTGAACACTGAAGCTTTCTTT. This sequence encodes CASSRSLILNTEAFF. Based on the CDR3 plus reference TRBV7-6 and TRBJ1-1, the full variable domain is GAGVSQSPRYKVTKRGQDVALRCDPISGHVSLYWYRQALGQGPEFLTYFNYEAQQDKSGLPNDRFSAERPEGSISTLTIQRTEQRDSAMYRCASSRSLILNTEAFFGQGTRLTVV.

The chain has TRBV28 and TRBJ2-1, with D possibly being TRBD1 or TRBD2 (5 bases each). V was pared by 3 bases and J by 5 bases, with 11 bases between. This CDR3 comprises 14 residues. Germline V gene data show CDR1 as MDHEN and CDR2 as SYDVKM. CDR3: CASSLSGGDNEQFF. The CDR3 coding sequence is TGTGCCAGCAGTTTGAGTGGGGGTGACAATGAGCAGTTCTTC.

The chain carries TRBV25-1 and TRBJ2-7, with D unresolved. The V gene's germline CDR1 is MGHDK and CDR2 SYGVNS. The CDR3 loop spans 13 amino acids. The germline V and J ends were trimmed by 1 base and 3 bases, with 7 bases remaining between them. CDR3 loop: CASSEFVDYEQYF. In DNA form, the CDR3 reads TGTGCCAGCAGTGAATTCGTAGACTACGAGCAGTACTTC.

The V gene is TRBV5-1, the J gene TRBJ1-1, with D tentatively TRBD1 (5 bases). The CDR3 is 14 amino acids. V was pared by 0 bases and J by 5 bases, with 11 bases between. Germline CDR1 and CDR2: SGHRS and YFSETQ. The DNA of the CDR3 is TGCGCCAGCAGCTTGGGACAGTCGAGGACTGAAGCTTTCTTT. Encoded protein: CASSLGQSRTEAFF.

The chain employs TRBV2 and TRBJ1-2, with TRBD1 as a possible D gene (5 bases). CDR1 and CDR2 (germline): SNHLY, FYNNEI. V gave up 8 bases and J gave up 1 base, with 17 bases separating them. The CDR3 length is 15 residues. The CDR3 sequence is CASESIRGLNYGYTF. CDR3 in DNA: TGTGCCAGCGAATCTATCCGGGGACTTAACTATGGCTACACCTTC.

The genes are TRBV5-4 and TRBJ1-1; 8 nucleotides align to TRBD1. Unmatched junction bases numbered 7, after V lost 0 bases and J lost 0 bases. The CDR3 extends over 17 amino acids. Germline V gene sequence: CDR1 SGHNT, CDR2 YYREEE (reference sequence). CDR3: CASSLGPRGQVNTEAFF. DNA of the CDR3: TGTGCCAGCAGCTTGGGCCCCAGGGGGCAAGTGAACACTGAAGCTTTCTTT.